This T cell receptor beta chain was observed in a study of blood T cell repertoires in COVID-19. Study-wide background: Researchers got acute and convalescent COVID-19 samples from the United States, Italy and Spain.

Original analysis: Amplified reference gene primers provided the basis for estimating nucleated cell counts. Profiling relied on immunoSEQ multiplex PCR, and the TCRdb table lists in-frame clones only, not all of them. V and J calls and clone size are those listed in that table; D and trimming were worked out from the DNA. Among fewer than 400,000 clones listed, more than 85% were seen once. V was cut by 6 bases and J by 5 bases, with 13 bases left in between. CDR3 length equals 13 residues. CDR1 MGHRA and CDR2 YSYEKL come from the germline V gene. Cohort 3 donors were reported recovered after two negative PCRs, clearance, or symptom resolution.

This chain joins TRBV4-1 and TRBJ2-5, with D perhaps TRBD2 (6 bases). The sequence derives from a woman aged 25 to 39 who had recovered from COVID-19. Sequenced input: PBMCs or T cells enriched from blood (not recorded which). The CDR3 coding sequence is TGCGCCAGCAGTCGGACTACTCGGGAGACCCAGTACTTC. Protein sequence: CASSRTTRETQYF.